The 11 T cell receptor beta chains below were found in one sample sequenced in a study of beta chain features in type 1 diabetes. The whole isolated RNA underwent reverse transcription, so sequencing captured expressed TCRB transcripts. TCRdb keeps only in-frame clones here, not all; method: immunoSEQ multiplex PCR. The sample records roughly 310,000 clones, approximately 11% being singletons. The sequenced sample consisted of naive CD4+ T cells from blood. Receptors were obtained from a woman in her twenties or thirties in good health.

The V gene is TRBV4-3, the J gene TRBJ2-6, with a tentative D call TRBD2 (5 bases). The CDR3 covers 14 residues. The germline CDR1 and CDR2 sequences are LGHNA and YSLEER. V lost 1 base and J lost 14, with 15 bases in between. This chain's CDR3 is CASSQVSIEGILTF. The CDR3 DNA sequence: TGCGCCAGCAGCCAAGTTTCCATTGAGGGTATCCTGACTTTC.

There are a few counts of this clone. The rearrangement uses TRBV7-9 and TRBJ1-5; tentative D call: TRBD1 (6 bases). This CDR3 is 15 amino acids long. V was pared by 5 bases and J by 5 bases, with 16 bases between. Germline values: CDR1 SEHNR, CDR2 FQNEAQ (reference sequence). CDR3 sequence: CASSALGGGDQPQHF. The CDR3 bases are TGTGCCAGCAGCGCCCTAGGAGGGGGGGATCAGCCCCAGCATTTT.

This chain joins TRBV2 and TRBJ2-1, with D possibly being TRBD2 (5 bases). CDR1 is SNHLY and CDR2 is FYNNEI in the germline V gene. The ends were cut back, 7 bases at V and 7 bases at J, with 11 bases in the middle. The CDR3 has 12 residues. The CDR3 loop reads CASTGEMNEQFF. CDR3 DNA: TGTGCCAGCACCGGGGAAATGAATGAGCAGTTCTTC.

This clone was found a few times. This sequence joins TRBV29-1 and TRBJ2-1; possibly TRBD1 for D (5 bases). Germline CDR1 reads SQVTM; CDR2 reads ANQGSEA. The V end lost 3 bases, the J end lost 0 bases, and 15 bases lay between the germline ends. The length of the CDR3 is 16 residues. The CDR3 protein is CSVDRASRLSYNEQFF. In DNA form, the CDR3 reads TGCAGCGTTGACAGGGCCAGCAGACTCTCCTACAATGAGCAGTTCTTC.

The chain couples TRBV23-1 to TRBJ2-7; 9 bases agree with TRBD1. TRBV23-1 is reported as an ORF; its role is uncertain. Trimming cost V 6 bases and J 0 bases; bases outside gene matches: 3. The CDR3 is made up of 14 amino acids. In nucleotides, the CDR3 is TGCGCCAGCAGGGGACAGGGTCCCTCCTACGAGCAGTACTTC. As protein: CASRGQGPSYEQYF.

The rearrangement uses TRBV29-1 and TRBJ2-3; D is unresolved. The ends were cut back, 4 bases at V and 2 bases at J, with 10 bases in the middle. CDR1 and CDR2 from the germline V gene are SQVTM and ANQGSEA. This CDR3 has 13 amino acids. As DNA, the CDR3 is TGCAGCGTTGCCAGCGCCTACACAGATACGCAGTATTTT. Translating it yields CSVASAYTDTQYF.

This clone was detected a few times. This chain connects TRBV10-3 to TRBJ2-5; D is perhaps TRBD2 (5 bases). There are 13 residues in the CDR3. Germline values: CDR1 ENHRY, CDR2 SYGVKD. V was clipped by 6 bases and J by 2 bases, with 10 bases between them. Here the CDR3 reads CAISYSGQETQYF. The CDR3 DNA reads TGTGCCATCAGCTACTCGGGACAAGAGACCCAGTACTTC.

This clone appeared a few times. This chain links TRBV6-5 with TRBJ1-4, with D tentatively TRBD1 (5 bases). V lost 4 bases and J lost 3, with 9 bases in between. CDR3 length: 14 amino acids. The V gene's germline CDR1 is MNHEY and CDR2 SVGAGI. CDR3 protein: CASSSQGANEKLFF. CDR3 bases: TGTGCCAGCAGTTCCCAGGGCGCTAATGAAAAACTGTTTTTT.

This chain connects TRBV5-1 to TRBJ2-7; 8 bases fit TRBD1. Trimming removed 4 bases from V and 4 bases from J; junction bases left unmatched: 10. The germline gives CDR1 SGHRS, CDR2 YFSETQ. The length of the CDR3 is 15 residues. CDR3: CASSPQGQGAYEQYF. As DNA, the CDR3 is TGCGCCAGCAGCCCCCAAGGGCAGGGGGCTTACGAGCAGTACTTC.

The chain links TRBV6-5 to TRBJ1-4; D uncertain. This CDR3 region has 14 residues. Germline loops: CDR1 MNHEY, CDR2 SVGAGI. Trimming left V 8 bases short and J 4 bases short, with 14 bases between. CDR3 loop: CASSLHKYNEKLFF. CDR3 in DNA: TGTGCCAGCTCTCTCCACAAGTATAATGAAAAACTGTTTTTT.

This clone was seen only a few times. The CDR3 loop reads CASSLLRPGSSNQPQHF. CDR3 sequence (DNA): TGTGCCAGCAGCTTGTTAAGACCGGGATCTAGCAATCAGCCCCAGCATTTT. J is TRBJ1-5 and V is TRBV5-6; no definite D call. Germline assignment: CDR1 SGHDT and CDR2 YYEEEE. The CDR3 consists of 17 residues. Trimming stripped 1 base from V and 0 bases from J, with 14 bases between.